A single sample gave rise to the 17 T cell receptor beta chains below, sequenced in a study of control samples from healthy donors and cancer patients. TCRdb keeps only in-frame clones here, not all; method: immunoSEQ multiplex PCR. The table lists approximately 90,000 clones, 85% to 90% of them singletons, with about 2.1% in the top ten. The sample was blood. The receptors were gathered from a woman aged 35 to 49 in good health.

The rearrangement links TRBV3-1 (or the pseudogene TRBV3-2) to TRBJ2-1, with no clear D. Trimming took off 0 bases at V and 2 bases at J, with 8 bases between the two ends. Germline lookup yields CDR1 LGHDT and CDR2 YNNKEL (reference sequence). The CDR3 consists of 15 residues. The CDR3 DNA reads as TGTGCCAGCAGCCAAGATCCCCCAGCCTACAATGAGCAGTTCTTC. Amino acid sequence: CASSQDPPAYNEQFF.

The chain uses TRBV19 and TRBJ1-1; D possibly corresponds to TRBD1 (6 bases). V was cut by 5 bases and J by 5 bases, with 24 bases left in between. The germline CDR1 and CDR2 sequences are LNHDA and SQIVND (reference sequence). The CDR3 has 17 residues. CDR3 bases: TGTGCCAGTAGTCCGCGTGGGGGGGGGCAATCCGGAACTGAAGCTTTCTTT. Its protein is CASSPRGGGQSGTEAFF.

V usage is TRBV10-2 and J usage is TRBJ2-7; 8 bases fit TRBD2. The V segment lost 2 bases and the J segment 1 base; nucleotides outside the gene matches: 4. Per germline, CDR1 WSHSY and CDR2 SAAADI. The CDR3 has 15 residues. CDR3 sequence reads: CASSERGGTSYEQYF. The CDR3 coding sequence is TGCGCCAGCAGTGAGCGCGGGGGGACTTCCTACGAGCAGTACTTC.

The rearrangement links TRBV7-8 to TRBJ2-3; no definite D call. The V end lost 7 bases, the J end lost 2 bases, and 16 bases lay between the germline ends. The CDR3 sequence is 15 residues long. Per the germline V gene, CDR1 is SGHVS and CDR2 is FQNEAQ. CDR3 in DNA: TGTGCCAGCACCAGGCGCGAGCAGACCACAGATACGCAGTATTTT. Residues: CASTRREQTTDTQYF.

CDR3: CATSDGTGGGLEKLFF. Here the CDR3 DNA reads TGTGCCACCAGTGATGGGACAGGGGGCGGACTGGAAAAACTGTTTTTT. The genes are TRBV24-1 and TRBJ1-4; 12 bases line up with TRBD1. The V segment lost 3 bases and the J segment 8 bases; nucleotides outside the gene matches: 6. CDR3 length: 16 amino acids. Germline V gives CDR1 KGHDR, CDR2 SFDVKD.

This chain connects TRBV6-1 to TRBJ1-5, with 9 bases aligning to TRBD1. V gave up 3 bases and J gave up 0 bases; unmatched junction bases: 9. The germline gives CDR1 MNHNS, CDR2 SASEGT. The CDR3 is 18 amino acids. The CDR3 DNA reads TGTGCCAGCAGTGAGGGGACAGGGAGCCGTATTAGCAATCAGCCCCAGCATTTT. This encodes CASSEGTGSRISNQPQHF.

Only a few counts were recorded for this clone. For the CDR3, the DNA is TGTGCCTGGAAGAGAGGGGACAGGGCTACCCACACTGAAGCTTTCTTT. Residues: CAWKRGDRATHTEAFF. The chain recombines TRBV30 with TRBJ1-1, with 9 bases that match TRBD1. V trimming: 4 bases; J trimming: 3 bases; junction bases outside the gene matches: 12. Germline V gives CDR1 GTSNPN, CDR2 SVGIG (reference sequence). This CDR3 spans 16 amino acids.

The gene calls are TRBV3-1 (or the pseudogene TRBV3-2) and TRBJ2-7; 11 nucleotides match TRBD1. Unmatched junction bases numbered 2, after V lost 1 base and J lost 3 bases. Germline values: CDR1 LGHDT, CDR2 YNNKEL (reference sequence). This CDR3 is built from 15 residues. This CDR3 is CASSQGTGGLYEQYF. Here the CDR3 DNA reads TGTGCCAGCAGCCAAGGGACAGGGGGCCTCTACGAGCAGTACTTC.

The chain couples TRBV16 to TRBJ1-5; D may be TRBD1 (5 bases). Germline CDR1 is KGHSY and CDR2 is FQNENV. There are 17 residues in the CDR3. The ends were cut back, 0 bases at V and 4 bases at J, with 16 bases in the middle. The DNA for the CDR3 is TGTGCCAGCAGCCAATCTGGTCTGGGAGACAGTAATCAGCCCCAGCATTTT. Its translation is CASSQSGLGDSNQPQHF.

The J gene is TRBJ1-6, the V gene TRBV6-5; TRBD1 aligns across 9 bases. Germline CDR1 MNHEY, CDR2 SVGAGI. The CDR3 spans 15 residues. V trimming: 3 bases; J trimming: 5 bases; junction bases outside the gene matches: 2. Here the CDR3 reads CASSYTGGNNSPLHF. The CDR3, as DNA: TGTGCCAGCAGTTATACAGGGGGCAATAATTCACCCCTCCACTTT.

J is TRBJ1-5 and V is TRBV15; D unclear. This CDR3 region has 15 residues. Per germline, CDR1 LNHNV and CDR2 YYDKDF (reference sequence). The V gene lost 0 bases and the J gene lost 0 bases, with 6 bases spanning the gap. This CDR3 reads CATSRDKGSNQPQHF. Here the CDR3 DNA reads TGTGCCACCAGCAGAGACAAAGGTAGCAATCAGCCCCAGCATTTT.

This chain links TRBV15 with TRBJ1-4; D gene uncertain. CDR1 is LNHNV and CDR2 is YYDKDF in the germline V gene (reference sequence). V was cut by 5 bases and J by 3 bases, with 7 bases left in between. The length of the CDR3 is 13 residues. The CDR3 DNA is TGTGCCACCAGCCTCGGGGCTAATGAAAAACTGTTTTTT. This gives the protein CATSLGANEKLFF.

The chain uses TRBV4-1 and TRBJ2-3; 12 bases agree with TRBD1. The CDR3 contains 15 residues. CDR1 and CDR2 (germline): MGHRA, YSYEKL. V shed 2 bases, J shed 7 bases, and the junction held 4 bases outside the gene matches. The CDR3 region has the DNA TGCGCCAGCAGCCAACCGGGACAGGGGGCTTATACGCAGTATTTT. Translating gives CASSQPGQGAYTQYF.

The V call is TRBV5-6, the J call TRBJ2-5; 12 nucleotides match TRBD2. The V and J ends lost 4 bases and 4 bases, in that order; junction bases with no gene match: 5. Germline V gene lookup returns CDR1 SGHDT and CDR2 YYEEEE. This CDR3 is 15 amino acids long. The CDR3 protein is CASSQVLAGGETQYF. Written as DNA, the CDR3 is TGTGCCAGCAGCCAAGTACTAGCGGGGGGAGAGACCCAGTACTTC.

The chain recombines TRBV5-6 with TRBJ1-3; unclear D gene. V shed 1 base and J shed 4 bases, with 6 bases lying between them. CDR1 SGHDT and CDR2 YYEEEE come from the germline V gene. This CDR3 comprises 13 residues. CDR3 sequence: CASSLLRGNTIYF. CDR3 nucleotides: TGTGCCAGCAGCTTGTTAAGGGGAAACACCATATATTTT. The full variable domain, in which reference TRBV5-6 and TRBJ1-3 provide the parts outside the CDR3, is DAGVTQSPTHLIKTRGQQVTLRCSPKSGHDTVSWYQQALGQGPQFIFQYYEEEERQRGNFPDRFSGHQFPNYSSELNVNALLLGDSALYLCASSLLRGNTIYFGEGSWLTVV.

V usage is TRBV24-1 and J usage is TRBJ1-1, with D unresolved. CDR1 and CDR2 from the germline V gene are KGHDR and SFDVKD. The V and J ends lost 4 bases and 7 bases respectively, with 12 bases between them. This CDR3 has 13 residues. CDR3 loop: CATSDTQTGEAFF. In nucleotides, the CDR3 is TGTGCCACCAGTGACACGCAGACGGGTGAAGCTTTCTTT.

The V call is TRBV7-7, the J call TRBJ2-7; D gene uncertain. Trimming cost V 1 base and J 4 bases, with 8 bases left between them. Germline CDR1 and CDR2: SSHAT and FNYEAQ (reference sequence). The CDR3 runs 13 residues. The CDR3 DNA is TGTGCCAGCAGCTTAGGGGTATCTTACGAGCAGTACTTC. This translates into CASSLGVSYEQYF.